What follows is one TCR beta chain and its context. These data come from a study of control samples from healthy donors and cancer patients. Profiled with immunoSEQ multiplex PCR; TCRdb holds only in-frame clones, not every one. The sample lists around 170,000 clones, around 88% occurring once. Germline CDR1 SNHLY, CDR2 FYNNEI. Trimming pared 5 bases from V and 4 bases from J, leaving 6 bases between. CDR3 length equals 12 residues. V gene TRBV2 combines with J gene TRBJ1-5, with D tentatively TRBD1 (5 bases). The sequence was collected from a woman aged 25 to 39 in good health. Sample: blood. This CDR3 reads CASSRQNQPQHF. CDR3 coding DNA: TGTGCCAGCAGTAGACAGAATCAGCCCCAGCATTTT.